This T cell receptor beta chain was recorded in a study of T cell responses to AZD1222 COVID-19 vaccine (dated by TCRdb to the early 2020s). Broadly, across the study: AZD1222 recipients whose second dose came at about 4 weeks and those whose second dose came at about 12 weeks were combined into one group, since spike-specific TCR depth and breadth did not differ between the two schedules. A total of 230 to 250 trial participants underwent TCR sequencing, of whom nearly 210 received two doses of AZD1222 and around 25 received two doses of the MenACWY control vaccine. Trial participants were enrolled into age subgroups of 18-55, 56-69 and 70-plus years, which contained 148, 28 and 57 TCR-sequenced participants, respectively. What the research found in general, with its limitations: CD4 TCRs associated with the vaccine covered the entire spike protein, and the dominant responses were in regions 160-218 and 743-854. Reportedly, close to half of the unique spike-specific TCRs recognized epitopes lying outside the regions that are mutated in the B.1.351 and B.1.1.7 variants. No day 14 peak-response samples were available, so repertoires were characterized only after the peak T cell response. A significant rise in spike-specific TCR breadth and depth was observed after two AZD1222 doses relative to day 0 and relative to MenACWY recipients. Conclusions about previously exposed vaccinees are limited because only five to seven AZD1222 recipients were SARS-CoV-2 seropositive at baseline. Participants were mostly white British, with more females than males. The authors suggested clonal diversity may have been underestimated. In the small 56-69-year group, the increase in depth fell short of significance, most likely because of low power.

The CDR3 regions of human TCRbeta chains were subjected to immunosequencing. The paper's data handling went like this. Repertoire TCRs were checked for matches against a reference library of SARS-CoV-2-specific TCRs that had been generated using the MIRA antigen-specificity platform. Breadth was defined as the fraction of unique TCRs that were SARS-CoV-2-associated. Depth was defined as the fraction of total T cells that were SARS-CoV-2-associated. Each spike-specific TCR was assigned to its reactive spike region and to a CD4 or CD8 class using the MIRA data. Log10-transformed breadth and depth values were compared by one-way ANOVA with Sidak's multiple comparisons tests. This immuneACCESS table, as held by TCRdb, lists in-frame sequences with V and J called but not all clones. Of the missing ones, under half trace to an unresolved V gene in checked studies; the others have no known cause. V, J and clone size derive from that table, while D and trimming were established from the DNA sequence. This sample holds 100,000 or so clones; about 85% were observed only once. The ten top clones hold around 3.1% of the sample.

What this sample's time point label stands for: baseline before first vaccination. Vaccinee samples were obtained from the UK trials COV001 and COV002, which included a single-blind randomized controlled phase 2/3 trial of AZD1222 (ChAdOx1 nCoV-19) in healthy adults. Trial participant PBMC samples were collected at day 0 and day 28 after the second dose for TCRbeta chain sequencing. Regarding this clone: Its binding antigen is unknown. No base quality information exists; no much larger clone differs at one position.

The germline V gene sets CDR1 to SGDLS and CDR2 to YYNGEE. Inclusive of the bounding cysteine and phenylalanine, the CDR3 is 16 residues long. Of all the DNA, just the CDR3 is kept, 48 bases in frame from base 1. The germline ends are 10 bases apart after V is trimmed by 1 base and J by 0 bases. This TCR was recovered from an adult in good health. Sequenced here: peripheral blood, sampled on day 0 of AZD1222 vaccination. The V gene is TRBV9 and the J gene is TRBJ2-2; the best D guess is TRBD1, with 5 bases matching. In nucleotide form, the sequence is TGTGCCAGCAGCGTACAGGGCAGAGCGAACACCGGGGAGCTGTTTTTT. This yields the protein CASSVQGRANTGELFF.